A selection of T cell receptor beta chains follows, all from one sample in a study of CD8+ T cells in alopecia areata. The method was immunoSEQ multiplex PCR; TCRdb's version includes in-frame clones alone and lacks a portion of them. The profile shows tens of thousands of clones, 45% to 60% of them singletons. The specimen was NKG2D-high CD8+ T cells sorted from blood. These receptors all come from a human donor with alopecia areata. The CDR3 runs from the conserved cysteine through the conserved F or W.

TRBV5-1	TRBJ2-7	CASSLPSGVYEQYF
TRBV27	TRBJ2-2	CASSWESRGAGELFF
TRBV28	TRBJ2-7	CASSRGWPYEQYF
TRBV30	TRBJ2-7	CAWTGNEQYF
TRBV4-1	TRBJ1-2	CASSHLGNYGYTF
TRBV6-5	TRBJ2-1	CASSYDGYNEQFF
TRBV7-8	TRBJ2-1	CASSLSDISSYNEQFF
TRBV7-9	TRBJ1-4	CASSYVWGGESDEKLFF
TRBV4-3	TRBJ2-1	CASSQDPTSTVYEQFF
TRBV20-1	TRBJ2-1	CSARFYNEQFF
TRBV29-1	TRBJ1-2	CSVDHDRSYGYTF
TRBV27	TRBJ1-5	CASKVVGQQFNQPQHF
TRBV27	TRBJ1-6	CASSLAPTVYYNSPLHF
TRBV27	TRBJ2-7	CASSISAGSPYEQYF
TRBV5-1	TRBJ2-2	CASRGDTGELFF
TRBV5-1	TRBJ1-1	CASRGQMNTEAFF